These 20 T cell receptor beta chains were sequenced from one sample in a study of blood T cells in healthy people across ages. It was with a sample-barcoded 5' primer and a J-beta primer mix that a second PCR of roughly 6 to 12 cycles was run. A single record per CDR3 protein comes from TCRdb applying MiXCR to the 5' RACE reads. The repertoire has 450,000 to 700,000 distinct CDR3 sequences, approximately 30% of them found once; the top ten carry roughly 20%. The specimen was blood. The receptors originated from a woman in her sixties or seventies in good health.

The table lists this clonotype with a few counts. CDR3 residues: CASSPASGGARETQYF. The CDR3 DNA sequence: TGTGCCAGCAGCCCCGCTAGCGGGGGGGCCAGAGAGACCCAGTACTTC. The J gene is TRBJ2-5, the V gene TRBV7-9; 12 bases are a match to TRBD2. This CDR3 comprises 16 residues. Germline CDR1 reads SEHNR; CDR2 reads FQNEAQ (reference sequence). V trimming: 5 bases; J trimming: 4 bases; junction bases outside the gene matches: 8.

The chain is built from TRBV6-2 or TRBV6-3 and TRBJ1-2; D gene ambiguous. Germline V lookup: CDR1 MNHEY, CDR2 SVGEGT. The CDR3 is 12 amino acids. Trimming pared 5 bases from V and 4 bases from J, leaving 8 bases between. The CDR3: CASSPESYGYTF. CDR3 in DNA: TGTGCCAGCAGTCCAGAATCCTATGGCTACACCTTC.

This clonotype has a handful of counts. The rearrangement joins TRBV20-1 to TRBJ1-2; D remains ambiguous. V was pared by 3 bases and J by 5 bases, with 10 bases between. There are 12 residues in the CDR3. Per germline, CDR1 DFQATT and CDR2 SNEGSKA (reference sequence). The CDR3 coding sequence is TGCAGTGCTAGGTTAACGGGGTATGGCTACACCTTC. Translating it yields CSARLTGYGYTF.

This clonotype turned up a few times. The chain joins TRBV25-1 to TRBJ2-5, with 7 bases matching TRBD2. The V segment lost 2 bases and the J segment 11 bases; nucleotides outside the gene matches: 8. Germline CDR1 is MGHDK and CDR2 is SYGVNS. The CDR3 length is 13 residues. CDR3 sequence: CASSEVGLEEQYF. The CDR3 bases are TGTGCCAGCAGTGAAGTAGGACTAGAAGAGCAGTACTTC.

This clonotype was counted a few times. This chain joins TRBV20-1 and TRBJ2-5, with a possible D match to TRBD2 (6 bases). Trimming removed 5 bases at V and 7 bases at J, with 20 bases between. Germline values: CDR1 DFQATT, CDR2 SNEGSKA (reference sequence). CDR3 length: 14 residues. The CDR3 protein is CSALKEGGAGTQYF. In DNA, the CDR3 is TGCAGTGCTCTCAAAGAGGGCGGGGCCGGGACCCAGTACTTC.

In this sample, this clonotype turned up a few times. The chain joins TRBV6-6 to TRBJ2-5, with 7 bases that match TRBD2. The CDR3 runs 12 residues. The ends lost 7 bases at V and 4 bases at J; junction bases unmatched: 3. CDR1 is MNHNY and CDR2 is SVGAGI in the germline V gene (reference sequence). The CDR3 is CASMAGVETQYF. The CDR3 DNA reads TGTGCCAGCATGGCGGGGGTAGAGACCCAGTACTTC.

This sequence joins TRBV9 and TRBJ1-2; D possibly corresponds to TRBD1 (6 bases). CDR3 length: 15 amino acids. Germline V gene data show CDR1 as SGDLS and CDR2 as YYNGEE. The V end lost 7 bases, the J end lost 0 bases, and 16 bases lay between the germline ends. CDR3 bases: TGTGCCAGCGACCCCGGGACAAATTCTAACTATGGCTACACCTTC. Its protein product is CASDPGTNSNYGYTF.

This clonotype was detected only a few times. The chain carries TRBV9 and TRBJ2-7; tentative D call: TRBD1 (7 bases). This CDR3 has 16 residues. The V gene's germline CDR1 is SGDLS and CDR2 YYNGEE. The ends were cut back, 2 bases at V and 7 bases at J, with 22 bases in the middle. CDR3 sequence: CASSVTGTAGGGEQYF. The DNA of the CDR3 is TGTGCCAGCAGCGTTACTGGGACAGCCGGGGGTGGAGAGCAGTACTTC.

V gene TRBV6-2 or TRBV6-3 combines with J gene TRBJ2-3; 11 bases line up with TRBD2. The CDR3 is 15 amino acids. J was trimmed by 1 base and V by 6 bases; bases with no gene match: 3. Germline values: CDR1 MNHEY, CDR2 SVGEGT. The chain's CDR3 is CASRKTSGGTDTQYF. CDR3 coding DNA: TGTGCCAGCAGGAAGACTAGCGGGGGCACAGATACGCAGTATTTT.

This clonotype has just a few counts. The chain links TRBV7-2 to TRBJ1-1, with D unresolved. Between the trimmed V and J ends, which lost 1 base and 4 bases, there was a span of 19 bases. The CDR3 has 17 residues. The germline CDR1 and CDR2 sequences are SGHTA and FQGNSA. The CDR3 here is CASSLVMWVQAPTEAFF. Here the CDR3 DNA reads TGTGCCAGCAGCTTAGTGATGTGGGTCCAGGCTCCCACTGAAGCTTTCTTT.

This clonotype was found a few times. The rearrangement uses TRBV12-3 or TRBV12-4 and TRBJ2-1, with D perhaps TRBD2 (5 bases). With 3 bases removed from V and 6 bases from J, the gap between germline ends came to 15 bases. This CDR3 contains 15 residues. For the CDR3, the DNA is TGTGCCAGCAGTTTTCGTTTTTCTAGCTTCAATGAGCAGTTCTTC. This encodes CASSFRFSSFNEQFF.

Only a few counts were recorded for this clonotype. The rearrangement uses TRBV7-3 and TRBJ2-5, with D hard to call. The closer fit of TRBJ2-1 to the DNA end suggests the J call may be wrong. The CDR3 covers 14 residues. The germline V gene encodes CDR1 SGHTA and CDR2 FQGTGA. CDR3 in DNA: TGTGCCAGCAGCCCAAATAACCGTGGGATTGAGCAGTTCTTC. Translation: CASSPNNRGIEQFF.

The rearrangement uses TRBV30 and TRBJ2-1; D not resolved. CDR3 length: 16 residues. The V and J ends lost 1 base and 3 bases respectively, with 16 bases between them. CDR1 and CDR2 (germline): GTSNPN, SVGIG (reference sequence). The CDR3, as DNA: TGTGCCTGGAGTGACGTGGGAAGTTGGGACTACAATGAGCAGTTCTTC. Its translation is CAWSDVGSWDYNEQFF.

The CDR3 DNA reads TGCGCCAGCAGCCAAGACAGGGGGCGGGGGGAGCTGTTTTTT. It is translated as CASSQDRGRGELFF. The V call is TRBV4-1, the J call TRBJ2-2, with 8 bases that match TRBD1. The CDR3 length is 14 residues. CDR1 MGHRA and CDR2 YSYEKL come from the germline V gene. With 0 bases clipped from V and 8 bases from J, the junction kept 2 bases outside the gene matches.

V and J are TRBV6-2 or TRBV6-3 and TRBJ1-1, with 8 nucleotides matching TRBD1. V trimming: 4 bases; J trimming: 4 bases; junction bases outside the gene matches: 11. The CDR3 extends over 16 amino acids. Looked up from germline, CDR1 is MNHEY and CDR2 is SVGEGT. CDR3 sequence reads: CASSFSGGEIGTEAFF. CDR3 in DNA: TGTGCCAGCAGTTTTTCAGGGGGCGAAATTGGCACTGAAGCTTTCTTT.

This clonotype was seen a handful of times. The chain combines TRBV6-2 or TRBV6-3 with TRBJ1-5; the match to TRBD1 covers 7 bases. Germline loops: CDR1 MNHEY, CDR2 SVGEGT. The V and J ends lost 8 bases and 2 bases, in that order; junction bases with no gene match: 9. The CDR3 totals 15 residues. CDR3 in DNA: TGTGCCAGCTGCAGAGGGGGCTCGGGCAATCAGCCCCAGCATTTT. Protein: CASCRGGSGNQPQHF.

This clonotype has a count of ten or more. The chain combines TRBV5-1 with TRBJ2-1, with D tentatively TRBD1 (6 bases). CDR3 length equals 14 residues. The V gene lost 0 bases and the J gene lost 2 bases, with 6 bases spanning the gap. Germline values: CDR1 SGHRS, CDR2 YFSETQ. The CDR3 DNA reads TGCGCCAGCAGCTTGGGGACAGCCTACAATGAGCAGTTCTTC. It specifies CASSLGTAYNEQFF.

This clonotype showed up just a few times. The chain is built from TRBV5-4 and TRBJ1-4, with D possibly matching TRBD1 (5 bases). Per germline, CDR1 SGHNT and CDR2 YYREEE (reference sequence). The CDR3 runs to 15 residues. The germline V and J ends were trimmed by 1 base and 1 base, with 8 bases remaining between them. The CDR3 here is CASSLMGGTNEKLFF. The CDR3 DNA follows: TGTGCCAGCAGCTTGATGGGGGGAACTAATGAAAAACTGTTTTTT.

The CDR3 region is CASSQINTLNEQFF. CDR3 nucleotide sequence: TGTGCCAGCAGCCAGATAAACACACTCAATGAGCAGTTCTTC. The V and J genes are TRBV14 and TRBJ2-1; D unresolved. Trimming removed 3 bases at V and 6 bases at J, with 12 bases between. CDR1 and CDR2 (germline): SGHDN, FVKESK. The CDR3 is 14 amino acids.

This sequence joins TRBV7-8 and TRBJ1-1; D might be TRBD1 (5 bases). Per the germline V gene, CDR1 is SGHVS and CDR2 is FQNEAQ. V was cut by 5 bases and J by 6 bases, with 16 bases left in between. CDR3 length: 14 residues. In DNA, the CDR3 is TGTGCCAGCAGCAACCGCTCGGTCAGGGCTGAAGCTTTCTTT. Translation: CASSNRSVRAEAFF.